This T cell receptor beta chain was captured by sequencing in a study of cytomegalovirus exposure and HLA in healthy donors. Findings and limits, study-wide: Later on, an analysis tied roughly 17,000 TCR beta sequences to HLA alleles at 0.05 false discovery rate. It was shown in a later analysis that HLA-associated TCR beta chains were more clonally expanded than other, equally common chains. Looking again later, the authors saw that most CMV-associated TCR beta chains seemed HLA-restricted.

Vbeta (60) and Jbeta (13) primers were used in the PCR. Sequenced by immunoSEQ multiplex PCR; TCRdb stores in-frame clones only, minus some. The data show about 120,000 clones, with around three fifths seen just once and about 8.9% held by the top ten. V lost 2 bases and J 2 bases, leaving 10 bases between the germline ends. CDR1 is MNHNS and CDR2 is SASEGT in the germline V gene. This CDR3 has 14 amino acids. This clone was observed a handful of times. Its antigen is still unknown. The sequence derives from a woman aged 35 to 49 in good health and CMV-seropositive. Sequences were obtained from PBMCs. The V gene is TRBV6-1, the J gene TRBJ2-7; D remains ambiguous. The CDR3 DNA reads as TGTGCCAGCAGTGAACGAGGTACCCCCTACGAGCAGTACTTC. Translated: CASSERGTPYEQYF.